This TCR beta chain was sequenced in a study of shared clonotypes between healthy human individuals. Findings and limits, study-wide: The low donor count limited represented genetic and exposure-history diversity.

The CDR3 covers 14 residues. In germline, CDR1 is SGHKS, CDR2 YYEKEE (reference sequence). J lost 7 bases, V lost 0 bases, and 6 bases had no gene match. The investigators split CD4+ cells into a CD45RA+ naive subset and a CD45RA-negative memory subset. Repertoires were generated with immunoSEQ multiplex PCR, while TCRdb's copy carries only in-frame clones and drops some. The sample includes under 1,100,000 clones, 70% to 80% of them seen just once. This clone appeared once. What it binds is not known. V and J are TRBV5-5 and TRBJ2-7; TRBD1 matches 8 bases. This TCR derives from a young man in good health. Sequenced sample: memory CD4+ T cells sorted from blood. Subset: CD45RA-negative fraction. Here the CDR3 DNA reads TGTGCCAGCAGCTTGGATCAGGGGGCATGGGAGCAGTACTTC. Its translation is CASSLDQGAWEQYF.